This TCR beta chain emerged from a study of T cells in Graves' hyperthyroidism and ophthalmopathy. The germline V gene encodes CDR1 LGHNA and CDR2 YNFKEQ. The V segment lost 4 bases and the J segment 6 bases; nucleotides outside the gene matches: 3. The CDR3 is made up of 16 amino acids. This clonotype appeared a few times. Amplified TCR beta CDR3 regions came from RNA transcripts. With the HTBI primer set, the TCR CDR3 went through a first round of RT-PCR. TCRdb reprocessed the multiplex PCR reads with MiXCR, giving one entry per CDR3 protein. The sample records about 620,000 distinct CDR3 sequences, roughly 17% being singletons.

Sequenced input: blood. The gene calls are TRBV4-2 and TRBJ2-1; 16 bases align to TRBD2. This clonotype originated in a woman under 40 with Graves' hyperthyroidism. The CDR3 spells CASSLGLAGGGNEQFF. In DNA, the CDR3 is TGTGCCAGCAGCCTGGGACTAGCGGGAGGGGGCAATGAGCAGTTCTTC.